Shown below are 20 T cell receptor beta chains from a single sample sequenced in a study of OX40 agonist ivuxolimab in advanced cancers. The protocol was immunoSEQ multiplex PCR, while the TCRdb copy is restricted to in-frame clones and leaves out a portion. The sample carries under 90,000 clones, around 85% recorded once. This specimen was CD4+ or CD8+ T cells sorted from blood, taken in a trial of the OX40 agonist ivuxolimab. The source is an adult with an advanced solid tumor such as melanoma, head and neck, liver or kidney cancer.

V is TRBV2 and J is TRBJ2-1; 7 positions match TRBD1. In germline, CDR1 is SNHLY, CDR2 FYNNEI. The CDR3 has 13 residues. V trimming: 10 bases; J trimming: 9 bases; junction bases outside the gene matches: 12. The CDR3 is CATDPGTVGEQFF. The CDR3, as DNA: TGTGCCACTGACCCGGGGACAGTGGGTGAGCAGTTCTTC.

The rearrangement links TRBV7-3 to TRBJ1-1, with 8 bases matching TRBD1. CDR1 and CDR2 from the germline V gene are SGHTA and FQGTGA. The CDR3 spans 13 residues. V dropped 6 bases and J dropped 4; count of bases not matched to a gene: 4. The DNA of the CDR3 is TGTGCCAGCAGTACAACAGGGGGCACTGAAGCTTTCTTT. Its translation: CASSTTGGTEAFF. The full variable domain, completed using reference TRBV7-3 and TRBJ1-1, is GAGVSQTPSNKVTEKGKYVELRCDPISGHTALYWYRQSLGQGPEFLIYFQGTGAADDSGLPNDRFFAVRPEGSVSTLKIQRTERGDSAVYLCASSTTGGTEAFFGQGTRLTVV.

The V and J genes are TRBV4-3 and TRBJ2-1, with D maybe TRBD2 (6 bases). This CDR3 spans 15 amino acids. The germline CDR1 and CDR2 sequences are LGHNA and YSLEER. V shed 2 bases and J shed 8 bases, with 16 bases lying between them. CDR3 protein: CASSQSGGASDEQFF. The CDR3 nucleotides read TGCGCCAGCAGCCAAAGTGGAGGGGCGTCCGATGAGCAGTTCTTC.

The CDR3 DNA follows: TGCGCCAGCAGCCAAGTAGGACGGCGAGACTACAATGAGCAGTTCTTC. This gives the protein CASSQVGRRDYNEQFF. This chain links TRBV4-1 with TRBJ2-1; D gene unclear. The CDR3 extends over 16 amino acids. CDR1 and CDR2 from the germline V gene are MGHRA and YSYEKL. Trimming left V 1 base short and J 3 bases short, with 13 bases between.

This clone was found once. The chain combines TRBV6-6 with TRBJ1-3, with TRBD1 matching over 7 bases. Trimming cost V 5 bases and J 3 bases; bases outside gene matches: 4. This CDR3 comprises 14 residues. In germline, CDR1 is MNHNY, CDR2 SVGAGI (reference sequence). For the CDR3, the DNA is TGTGCCAGCAGTAAAGACAGGGATGGAAACACCATATATTTT. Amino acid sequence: CASSKDRDGNTIYF.

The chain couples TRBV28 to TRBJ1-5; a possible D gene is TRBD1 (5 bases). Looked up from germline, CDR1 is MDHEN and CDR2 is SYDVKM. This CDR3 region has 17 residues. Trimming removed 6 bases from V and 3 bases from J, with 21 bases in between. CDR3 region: CASSWGLGRNLNQPQHF. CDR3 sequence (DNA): TGTGCCAGCAGCTGGGGCTTAGGACGGAACCTCAATCAGCCCCAGCATTTT.

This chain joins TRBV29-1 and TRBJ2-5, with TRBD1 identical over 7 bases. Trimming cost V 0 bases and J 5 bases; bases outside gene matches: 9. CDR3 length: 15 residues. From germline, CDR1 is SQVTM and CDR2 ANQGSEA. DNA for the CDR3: TGCAGCGTTGAAGATCCGAAGGGGGCGAGGGAGACCCAGTACTTC. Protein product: CSVEDPKGARETQYF.

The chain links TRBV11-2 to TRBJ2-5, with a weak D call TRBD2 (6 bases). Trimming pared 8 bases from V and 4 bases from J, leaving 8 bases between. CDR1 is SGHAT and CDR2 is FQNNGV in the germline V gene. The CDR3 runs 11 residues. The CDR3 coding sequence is TGTGCCAGCCTCGGGGGAGAGACCCAGTACTTC. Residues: CASLGGETQYF.

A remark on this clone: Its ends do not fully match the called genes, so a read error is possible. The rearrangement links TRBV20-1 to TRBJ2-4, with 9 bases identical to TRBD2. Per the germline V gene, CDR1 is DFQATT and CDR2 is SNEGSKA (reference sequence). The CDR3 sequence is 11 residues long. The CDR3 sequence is CSASQREALRF. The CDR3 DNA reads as TGCAGTGCTAGTCAGCGGGAGGCCCTGCGCTTC.

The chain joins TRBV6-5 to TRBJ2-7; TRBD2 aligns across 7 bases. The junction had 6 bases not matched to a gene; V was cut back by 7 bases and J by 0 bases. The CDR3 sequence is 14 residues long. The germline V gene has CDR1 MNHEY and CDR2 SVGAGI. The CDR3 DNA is TGTGCCAGCAAAGCGGGACTTAACTCCTACGAGCAGTACTTC. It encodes CASKAGLNSYEQYF.

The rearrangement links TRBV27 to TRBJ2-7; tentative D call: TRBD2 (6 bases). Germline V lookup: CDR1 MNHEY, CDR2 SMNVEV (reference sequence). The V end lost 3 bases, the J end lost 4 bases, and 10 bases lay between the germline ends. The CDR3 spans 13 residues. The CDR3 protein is CASSFAGRYEQYF. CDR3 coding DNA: TGTGCCAGCAGTTTTGCAGGGAGGTACGAGCAGTACTTC.

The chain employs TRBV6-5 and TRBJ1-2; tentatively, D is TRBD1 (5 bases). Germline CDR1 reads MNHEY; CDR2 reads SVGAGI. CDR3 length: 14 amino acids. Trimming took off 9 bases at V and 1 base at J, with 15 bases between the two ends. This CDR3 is CASMSSGLNYGYTF. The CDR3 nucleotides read TGTGCCAGTATGAGCTCGGGACTTAACTATGGCTACACCTTC.

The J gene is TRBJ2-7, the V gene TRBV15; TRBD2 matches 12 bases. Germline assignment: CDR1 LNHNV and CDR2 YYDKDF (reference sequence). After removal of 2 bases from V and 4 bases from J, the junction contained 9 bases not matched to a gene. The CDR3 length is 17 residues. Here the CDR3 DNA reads TGTGCCACCAGCAGAACACGAACCGGGACTAGCGGGTACGAGCAGTACTTC. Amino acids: CATSRTRTGTSGYEQYF.

The CDR3 region is CASSVELGQGQGSPLHF. CDR3 sequence (DNA): TGTGCCAGCAGCGTAGAGTTGGGACAGGGGCAGGGTTCACCCCTCCACTTT. The rearrangement joins TRBV9 to TRBJ1-6; 10 bases fit TRBD1. The V gene end was trimmed by 0 bases and the J gene end by 9 bases; junction bases not matched to a gene: 9. Germline-derived CDR1 and CDR2 are SGDLS and YYNGEE. CDR3 length equals 17 residues. Based on the CDR3 plus reference TRBV9 and TRBJ1-6, the full variable domain is DSGVTQTPKHLITATGQRVTLRCSPRSGDLSVYWYQQSLDQGLQFLIQYYNGEERAKGNILERFSAQQFPDLHSELNLSSLELGDSALYFCASSVELGQGQGSPLHFGNGTRLTVT.

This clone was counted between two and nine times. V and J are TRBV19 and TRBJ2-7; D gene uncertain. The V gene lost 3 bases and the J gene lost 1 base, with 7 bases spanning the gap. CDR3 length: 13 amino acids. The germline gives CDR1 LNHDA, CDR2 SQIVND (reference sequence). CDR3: CASSIEVSYEQYF. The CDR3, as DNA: TGTGCCAGTAGTATCGAAGTGTCCTACGAGCAGTACTTC.

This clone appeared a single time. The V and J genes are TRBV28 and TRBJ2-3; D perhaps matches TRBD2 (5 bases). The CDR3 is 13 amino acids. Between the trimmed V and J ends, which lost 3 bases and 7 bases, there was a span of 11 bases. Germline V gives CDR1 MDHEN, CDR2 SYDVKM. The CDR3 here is CASSFGDGYTQYF. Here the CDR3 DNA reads TGTGCCAGCAGTTTCGGGGATGGGTATACGCAGTATTTT.

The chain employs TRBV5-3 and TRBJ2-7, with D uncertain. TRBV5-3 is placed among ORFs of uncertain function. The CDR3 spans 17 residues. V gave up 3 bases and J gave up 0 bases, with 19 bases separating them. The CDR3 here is CARSSIFGPPLSYEQYF. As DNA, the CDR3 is TGTGCCAGAAGCTCAATATTCGGGCCGCCGCTCTCCTACGAGCAGTACTTC.

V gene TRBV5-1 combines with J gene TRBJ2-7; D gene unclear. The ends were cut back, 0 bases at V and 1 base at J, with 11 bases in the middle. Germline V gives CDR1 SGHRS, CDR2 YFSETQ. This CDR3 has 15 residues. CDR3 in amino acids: CASSLDGPASYEQYF. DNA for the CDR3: TGCGCCAGCAGCTTGGACGGACCGGCGTCCTACGAGCAGTACTTC.

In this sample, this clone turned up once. CDR3 sequence: CASSPGTGTNYGYTF. DNA of the CDR3: TGCGCCAGCAGCCCCGGGACAGGGACTAACTATGGCTACACCTTC. The J gene is TRBJ1-2, the V gene TRBV5-1; 9 positions match TRBD1. The CDR3 is made up of 15 amino acids. With 4 bases clipped from V and 0 bases from J, the junction kept 4 bases outside the gene matches. The germline V gene has CDR1 SGHRS and CDR2 YFSETQ.

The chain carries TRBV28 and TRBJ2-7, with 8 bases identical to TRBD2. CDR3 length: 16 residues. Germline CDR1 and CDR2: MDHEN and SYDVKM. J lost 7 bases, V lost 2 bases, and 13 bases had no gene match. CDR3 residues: CASSLPGLDVRREQYF. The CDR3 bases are TGTGCCAGCAGTTTACCGGGACTAGACGTACGCCGTGAGCAGTACTTC.